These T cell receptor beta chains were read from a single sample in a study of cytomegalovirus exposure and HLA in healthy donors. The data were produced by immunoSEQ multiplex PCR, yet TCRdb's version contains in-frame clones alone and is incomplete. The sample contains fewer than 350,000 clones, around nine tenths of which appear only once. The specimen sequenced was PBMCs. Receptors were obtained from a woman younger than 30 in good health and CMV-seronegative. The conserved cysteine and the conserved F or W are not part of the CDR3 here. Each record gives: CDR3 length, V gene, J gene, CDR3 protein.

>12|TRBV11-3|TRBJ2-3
ASSSGVSTDTQY
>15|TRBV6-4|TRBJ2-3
ASSPSPGGGGTDTQY
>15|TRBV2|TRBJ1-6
ASNSPQGRSYNSPLH
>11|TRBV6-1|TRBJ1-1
ASSEMGGTEAF
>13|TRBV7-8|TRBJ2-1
ASTGRRGGRNEQF
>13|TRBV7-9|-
ASSRKDYSGDEQY
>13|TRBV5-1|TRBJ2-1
ASSLGQGRNNEQF
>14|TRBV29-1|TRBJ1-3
SVEGEVDSSGNTIY
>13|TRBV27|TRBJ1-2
ASSLSTGSNYGYT
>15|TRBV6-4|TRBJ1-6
ARIQGAGGSYNSPLH
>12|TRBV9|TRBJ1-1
ASSVPQGNTEAF
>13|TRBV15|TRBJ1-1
ATSRIPGGNTEAF
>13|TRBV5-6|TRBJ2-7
ASSFPGLGSGEQY
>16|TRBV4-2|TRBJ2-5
ASSQDLLLAGGEETQY
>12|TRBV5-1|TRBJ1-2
ASSLIKGDYGYT
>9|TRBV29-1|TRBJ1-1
SVDRATEAF
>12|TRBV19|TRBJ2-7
ASSSSRRGPEQY
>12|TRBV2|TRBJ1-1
ASDPGHGDTEAF
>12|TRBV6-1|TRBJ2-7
ASSPGGAQGEQY
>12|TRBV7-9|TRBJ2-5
SSSWGLAGETQY